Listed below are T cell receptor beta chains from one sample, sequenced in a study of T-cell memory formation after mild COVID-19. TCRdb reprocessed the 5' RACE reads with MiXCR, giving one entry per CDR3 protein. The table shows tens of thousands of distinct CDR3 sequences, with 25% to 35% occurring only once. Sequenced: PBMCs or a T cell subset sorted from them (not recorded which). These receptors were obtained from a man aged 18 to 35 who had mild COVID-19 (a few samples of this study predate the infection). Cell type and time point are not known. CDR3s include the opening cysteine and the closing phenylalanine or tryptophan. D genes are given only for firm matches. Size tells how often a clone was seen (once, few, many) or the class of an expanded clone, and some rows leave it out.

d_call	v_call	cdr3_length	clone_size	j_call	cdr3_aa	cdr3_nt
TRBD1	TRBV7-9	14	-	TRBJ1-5	CASSQTGGNQPQHF	TGTGCCAGCAGCCAGACAGGGGGGAATCAGCCCCAGCATTTT
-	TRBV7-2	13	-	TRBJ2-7	CASSLVGSREQYF	TGTGCCAGCAGCTTGGTGGGGTCGAGGGAGCAGTACTTC
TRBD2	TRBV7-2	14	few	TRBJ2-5	CASSTDGGYETQYF	TGTGCCAGCAGCACCGACGGGGGGTACGAGACCCAGTACTTC
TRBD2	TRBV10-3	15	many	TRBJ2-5	CAIKVGTSGWETQYF	TGTGCCATCAAAGTCGGGACTAGCGGTTGGGAGACCCAGTACTTC
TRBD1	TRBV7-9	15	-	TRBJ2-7	CASSLVGQGMNEQYF	TGTGCCAGCAGCTTAGTGGGACAGGGGATGAACGAGCAGTACTTC
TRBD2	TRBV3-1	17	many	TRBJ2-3	CASSHHGAGGSADTQYF	TGTGCCAGCAGCCACCATGGGGCGGGGGGGTCGGCAGATACGCAGTATTTT
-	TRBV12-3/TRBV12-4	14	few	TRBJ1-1	CASTPGNPNTEAFF	TGTGCCAGCACCCCGGGGAACCCGAACACTGAAGCTTTCTTT
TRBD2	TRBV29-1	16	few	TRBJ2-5	CSVEGTLAGYQETQYF	TGCAGCGTTGAAGGAACTCTAGCGGGGTACCAAGAGACCCAGTACTTC
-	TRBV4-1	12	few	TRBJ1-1	CASSQVLTEAFF	TGCGCCAGCAGCCAAGTCCTTACTGAAGCTTTCTTT
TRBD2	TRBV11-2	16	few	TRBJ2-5	CASSLPTSGGQETQYF	TGTGCCAGCAGCTTACCTACTAGCGGGGGGCAAGAGACCCAGTACTTC
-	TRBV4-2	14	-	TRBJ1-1	CASSPGHPNTEAFF	TGTGCCAGCAGCCCGGGACACCCGAACACTGAAGCTTTCTTT
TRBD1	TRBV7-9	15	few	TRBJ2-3	CASSLETGGTDTQYF	TGTGCCAGCAGCTTGGAGACAGGGGGCACAGATACGCAGTATTTT
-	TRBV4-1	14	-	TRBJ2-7	CASSQVTGSGEQYF	TGCGCCAGCAGCCAAGTTACAGGGTCTGGCGAGCAGTACTTC
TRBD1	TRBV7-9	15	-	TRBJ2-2	CASSSTGGNTGELFF	TGTGCCAGCAGCTCAACAGGGGGCAACACCGGGGAGCTGTTTTTT
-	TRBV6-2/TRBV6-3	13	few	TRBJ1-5	CASSPGAGQPQHF	TGTGCCAGCAGCCCCGGGGCAGGGCAGCCCCAGCATTTT
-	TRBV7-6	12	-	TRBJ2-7	CASSADSFEQYF	TGTGCCAGCAGCGCGGACTCCTTCGAGCAGTACTTC
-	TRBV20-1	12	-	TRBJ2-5	CSARELGETQYF	TGCAGTGCTAGAGAGTTAGGAGAGACCCAGTACTTC
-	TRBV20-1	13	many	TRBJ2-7	CSARGPFNYEQYF	TGCAGTGCTAGAGGACCTTTCAACTACGAGCAGTACTTC
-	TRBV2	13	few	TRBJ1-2	CASSAGGGYGYTF	TGTGCCAGCAGTGCGGGGGGTGGCTATGGCTACACCTTC
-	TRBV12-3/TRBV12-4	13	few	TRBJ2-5	CASRPAVQETQYF	TGTGCCAGCAGGCCAGCGGTCCAAGAGACCCAGTACTTC
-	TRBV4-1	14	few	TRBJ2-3	CASSHPERTDTQYF	TGCGCCAGCAGCCACCCCGAACGCACAGATACGCAGTATTTT
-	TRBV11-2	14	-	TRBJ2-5	CASSSWTSQETQYF	TGTGCCAGCAGCTCCTGGACAAGTCAAGAGACCCAGTACTTC
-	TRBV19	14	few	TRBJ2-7	CASKIGANSYEQYF	TGTGCCAGTAAAATTGGTGCAAATTCCTACGAGCAGTACTTC
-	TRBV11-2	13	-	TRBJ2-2	CASRPQYTGELFF	TGTGCCAGCAGACCACAATACACCGGGGAGCTGTTTTTT
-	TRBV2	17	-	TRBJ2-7	CASSLSRNRQFSYEQYF	TGTGCCAGCAGTCTCTCTCGGAACAGACAGTTCTCCTACGAGCAGTACTTC
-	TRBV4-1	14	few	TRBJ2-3	CASSQGEGTDTQYF	TGCGCCAGCAGCCAAGGCGAGGGCACAGATACGCAGTATTTT
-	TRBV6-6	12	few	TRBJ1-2	CASSYGLQGYTF	TGTGCCAGCAGTTACGGGCTACAGGGCTACACCTTC
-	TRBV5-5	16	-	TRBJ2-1	CASTILRTDTYNEQFF	TGTGCCAGCACAATCCTGAGGACAGATACCTACAATGAGCAGTTCTTC
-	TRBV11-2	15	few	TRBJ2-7	CASSLDYYGFYEQYF	TGTGCCAGCAGCTTAGATTATTACGGATTCTACGAGCAGTACTTC
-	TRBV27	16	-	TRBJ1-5	CASSTKWPYSNQPQHF	TGTGCCAGCAGCACCAAGTGGCCCTATAGCAATCAGCCCCAGCATTTT
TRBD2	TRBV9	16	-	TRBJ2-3	CASTNPAGGESDTQYF	TGTGCCAGCACCAACCCCGCGGGGGGGGAGTCAGATACGCAGTATTTT
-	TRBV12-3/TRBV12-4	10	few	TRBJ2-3	CASAGNTQYF	TGTGCCAGCGCCGGAAATACGCAGTATTTT
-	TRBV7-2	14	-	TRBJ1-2	CASTYYRAGYGYTF	TGTGCCAGCACCTATTACAGGGCGGGATATGGCTACACCTTC
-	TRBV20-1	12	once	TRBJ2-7	CSARDSGYEQYF	TGCAGTGCTAGGGACTCAGGGTACGAGCAGTACTTC
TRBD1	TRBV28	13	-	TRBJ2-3	CASTGQGVNTQYF	TGTGCCAGCACCGGCCAGGGGGTAAATACGCAGTATTTT
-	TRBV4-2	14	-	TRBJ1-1	CASSQVGQNTEAFF	TGTGCCAGCAGCCAAGTTGGGCAGAACACTGAAGCTTTCTTT
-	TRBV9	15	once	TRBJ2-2	CASSPSGQFTGELFF	TGTGCCAGCAGCCCATCGGGGCAGTTTACCGGGGAGCTGTTTTTT
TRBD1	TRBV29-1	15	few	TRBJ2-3	CSVEDIQGAQDTQYF	TGCAGCGTTGAAGACATACAGGGGGCGCAGGATACGCAGTATTTT
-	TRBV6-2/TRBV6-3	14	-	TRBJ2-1	CASVSSTAYNEQFF	TGTGCCAGCGTCTCGAGTACTGCCTACAATGAGCAGTTCTTC
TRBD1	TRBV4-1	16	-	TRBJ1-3	CASSQGPGQGGNTIYF	TGCGCCAGCAGCCAAGGCCCGGGACAGGGAGGAAACACCATATATTTT
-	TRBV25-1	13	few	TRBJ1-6	CASSSQLNSPLHF	TGTGCCAGCAGTTCGCAGCTCAATTCACCCCTCCACTTT
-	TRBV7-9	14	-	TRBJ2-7	CASSDQGGYYEQYF	TGTGCCAGCAGCGACCAGGGGGGATACTACGAGCAGTACTTC
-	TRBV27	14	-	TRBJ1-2	CASSSRAGNYGYTF	TGTGCCAGCAGCTCGCGCGCCGGGAACTATGGCTACACCTTC
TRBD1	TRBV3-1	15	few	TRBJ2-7	CASSAGQGASYEQYF	TGTGCCAGCAGCGCGGGACAGGGGGCCTCCTACGAGCAGTACTTC
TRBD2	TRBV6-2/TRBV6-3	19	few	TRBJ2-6	CASSFELAGAIAGANVLTF	TGTGCCAGCAGTTTTGAACTAGCGGGGGCGATTGCTGGGGCCAACGTCCTGACTTTC
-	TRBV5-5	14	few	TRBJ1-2	CASYRARYNYGYTF	TGTGCCAGCTACCGGGCTAGATACAACTATGGCTACACCTTC
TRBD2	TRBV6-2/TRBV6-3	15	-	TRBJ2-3	CASIGPGGLGDTQYF	TGTGCCAGCATCGGCCCGGGGGGGCTGGGAGATACGCAGTATTTT
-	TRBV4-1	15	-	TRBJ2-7	CASSQDRGPENEQYF	TGCGCCAGCAGCCAAGATCGGGGGCCGGAGAACGAGCAGTACTTC
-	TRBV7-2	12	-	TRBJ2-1	CASSRRGWEQFF	TGTGCCAGCAGCCGGAGGGGGTGGGAGCAGTTCTTC
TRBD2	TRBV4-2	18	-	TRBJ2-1	CASSQDRPIGGGASEQFF	TGTGCCAGCAGCCAAGATCGTCCCATCGGCGGGGGGGCCAGTGAGCAGTTCTTC
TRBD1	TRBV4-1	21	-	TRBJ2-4	CASSQEEWNRGIFLAKNIQYF	TGCGCCAGCAGCCAAGAAGAATGGAACAGGGGTATTTTCCTAGCCAAAAACATTCAGTACTTC
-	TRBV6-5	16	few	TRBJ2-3	CASSSPTRDFTDTQYF	TGTGCCAGCAGTTCCCCCACGAGGGACTTCACAGATACGCAGTATTTT
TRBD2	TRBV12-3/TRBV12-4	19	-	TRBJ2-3	CASRPSGTSGGHYTDTQYF	TGTGCCAGCCGTCCGAGTGGCACTAGCGGGGGGCACTACACAGATACGCAGTATTTT
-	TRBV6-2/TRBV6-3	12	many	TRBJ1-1	CASSYLGPEAFF	TGTGCCAGCAGTTACCTGGGTCCTGAAGCTTTCTTT